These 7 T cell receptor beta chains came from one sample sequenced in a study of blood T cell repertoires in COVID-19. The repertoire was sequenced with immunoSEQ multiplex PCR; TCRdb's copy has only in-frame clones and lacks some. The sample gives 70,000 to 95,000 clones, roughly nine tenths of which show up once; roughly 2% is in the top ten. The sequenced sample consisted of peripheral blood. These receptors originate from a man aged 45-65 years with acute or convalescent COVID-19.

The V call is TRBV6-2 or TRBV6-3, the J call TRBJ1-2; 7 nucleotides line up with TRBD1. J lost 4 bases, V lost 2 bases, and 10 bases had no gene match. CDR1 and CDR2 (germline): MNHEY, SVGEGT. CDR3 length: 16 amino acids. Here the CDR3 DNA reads TGTGCCAGCAGTTACCTTGGACAGGCTAATTTCTATGGCTACACCTTC. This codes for CASSYLGQANFYGYTF.

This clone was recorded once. The DNA of the CDR3 is TGTGCCAGCAGCGATCCGGGACTAGCCCACGAGCAGTACTTC. Protein sequence: CASSDPGLAHEQYF. The chain is built from TRBV6-5 and TRBJ2-7; TRBD2 agrees at 9 bases. V lost 6 bases and J lost 5; bases outside the gene matches: 8. The germline gives CDR1 MNHEY, CDR2 SVGAGI. The CDR3 runs to 14 residues.

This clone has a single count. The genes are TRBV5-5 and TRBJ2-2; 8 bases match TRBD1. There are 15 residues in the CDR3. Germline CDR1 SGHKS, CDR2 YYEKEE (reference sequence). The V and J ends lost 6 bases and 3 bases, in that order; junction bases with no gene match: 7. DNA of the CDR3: TGTGCCAGCACCTCGACAGGGGTTGACACCGGGGAGCTGTTTTTT. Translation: CASTSTGVDTGELFF.

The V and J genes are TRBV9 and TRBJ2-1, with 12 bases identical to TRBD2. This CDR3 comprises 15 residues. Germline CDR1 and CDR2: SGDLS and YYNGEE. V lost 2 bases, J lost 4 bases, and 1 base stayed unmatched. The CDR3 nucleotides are TGTGCCAGCAGCGTGGGACTAGCGGGTTACAATGAGCAGTTCTTC. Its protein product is CASSVGLAGYNEQFF.

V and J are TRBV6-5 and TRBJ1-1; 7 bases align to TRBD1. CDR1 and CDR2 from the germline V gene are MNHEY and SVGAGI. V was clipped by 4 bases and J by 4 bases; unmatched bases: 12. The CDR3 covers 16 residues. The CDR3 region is CASSSGFVHRGTEAFF. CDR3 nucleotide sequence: TGTGCCAGCAGTTCGGGGTTTGTTCACAGGGGCACTGAAGCTTTCTTT.

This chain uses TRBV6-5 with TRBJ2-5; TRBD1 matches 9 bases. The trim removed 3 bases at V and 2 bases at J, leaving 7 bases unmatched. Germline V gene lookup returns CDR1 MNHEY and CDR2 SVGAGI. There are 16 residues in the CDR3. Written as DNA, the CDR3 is TGTGCCAGCAGTTATCGAGGACAGGGGACGCAAGAGACCCAGTACTTC. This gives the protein CASSYRGQGTQETQYF.

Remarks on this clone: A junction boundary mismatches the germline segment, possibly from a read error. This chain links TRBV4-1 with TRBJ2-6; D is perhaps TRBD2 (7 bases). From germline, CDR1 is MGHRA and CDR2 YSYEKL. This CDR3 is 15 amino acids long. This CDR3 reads CASSHRGAGASVLTF. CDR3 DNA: TGCGCCAGCAGCCATCGGGGGGCCGGGGCCAGCGTCCTGACTTTC.